This entry lists 21 T cell receptor beta chains sequenced from one sample in a study of blood T cell repertoires in COVID-19. Libraries were prepared by immunoSEQ multiplex PCR; TCRdb keeps only in-frame clonotypes and omits some of them. The repertoire holds around 230,000 clones, with roughly 86% as singletons. Sequencing used PBMCs or T cells enriched from blood (not recorded which). All receptors come from a man aged 18 to 29 with acute COVID-19.

The V gene is TRBV11-2, the J gene TRBJ1-1; the D is unclear. The germline CDR1 and CDR2 sequences are SGHAT and FQNNGV. The V and J ends lost 9 bases and 1 base respectively, with 12 bases between them. The CDR3 loop spans 13 amino acids. This CDR3 reads CASGLRENTEAFF. The CDR3 coding sequence is TGTGCCAGTGGACTCCGGGAGAACACTGAAGCTTTCTTT.

The CDR3 sequence: CASSTTSGTDEQFF. The CDR3 DNA reads TGCGCCAGCAGCACGACTAGCGGGACCGATGAGCAGTTCTTC. The rearrangement links TRBV5-1 to TRBJ2-1; the match to TRBD2 covers 11 bases. The CDR3 covers 14 residues. The V gene's germline CDR1 is SGHRS and CDR2 YFSETQ. J gave up 8 bases and V 4 bases, and 5 bases lay outside the gene matches.

This sequence joins TRBV4-1 and TRBJ2-7; the D is unclear. The germline V gene encodes CDR1 MGHRA and CDR2 YSYEKL. The CDR3 loop spans 13 amino acids. Trimming pared 1 base from V and 3 bases from J, leaving 7 bases between. The CDR3 sequence: CASSQVRDYEQYF. CDR3 in DNA: TGCGCCAGCAGCCAAGTCCGCGACTACGAGCAGTACTTC.

CDR3 residues: CASSTSLTGINTEAFF. Here the CDR3 DNA reads TGTGCCAGTAGTACTAGCTTGACAGGGATAAACACTGAAGCTTTCTTT. The rearrangement links TRBV19 to TRBJ1-1, with TRBD1 matching 7 bases. This CDR3 has 16 residues. Germline CDR1 LNHDA, CDR2 SQIVND (reference sequence). With V trimmed by 4 bases and J by 2 bases, 10 bases remained unmatched.

The gene calls are TRBV28 and TRBJ2-7; the match to TRBD2 covers 7 bases. Per germline, CDR1 MDHEN and CDR2 SYDVKM. This CDR3 comprises 14 residues. The junction had 5 bases not matched to a gene; V was cut back by 3 bases and J by 3 bases. Here the CDR3 DNA reads TGTGCCAGCAGTTTCGCGGGAGACGGCTACGAGCAGTACTTC. Protein: CASSFAGDGYEQYF.

V and J are TRBV6-5 and TRBJ2-1, with TRBD1 matching 7 bases. The CDR3 consists of 14 residues. V lost 5 bases, J lost 7 bases, and 8 bases stayed unmatched. Germline CDR1 MNHEY, CDR2 SVGAGI. The CDR3 sequence: CASSLGTVENEQFF. CDR3 nucleotide sequence: TGTGCCAGCAGTCTCGGGACAGTGGAGAATGAGCAGTTCTTC.

This chain uses TRBV18 with TRBJ1-6, with D tentatively TRBD1 (6 bases). Germline CDR1 reads KGHSH; CDR2 reads LQKENI. This CDR3 comprises 14 residues. V shed 8 bases and J shed 6 bases, with 14 bases lying between them. CDR3 nucleotide sequence: TGTGCCAGCCATAGGACAGAGTCTAATTCACCCCTCCACTTT. Its translation is CASHRTESNSPLHF.

V is TRBV30 and J is TRBJ1-4; TRBD1 agrees at 7 bases. The V and J ends lost 4 bases and 8 bases, in that order; junction bases with no gene match: 7. The CDR3 has 13 amino acids. Germline V gene data show CDR1 as GTSNPN and CDR2 as SVGIG (reference sequence). The CDR3 region is CAWTPGQTEKLFF. DNA for the CDR3: TGTGCCTGGACCCCGGGACAGACAGAAAAACTGTTTTTT.

The gene calls are TRBV5-1 and TRBJ2-3; D uncertain. V was cut by 0 bases and J by 6 bases, with 17 bases left in between. The CDR3 has 16 amino acids. Germline-derived CDR1 and CDR2 are SGHRS and YFSETQ. CDR3 DNA: TGCGCCAGCAGCTTGGGGGTCAGAGACACAAGCGATACGCAGTATTTT. Its protein product is CASSLGVRDTSDTQYF. Full variable domain (remainder filled in from reference TRBV5-1 and TRBJ2-3): KAGVTQTPRYLIKTRGQQVTLSCSPISGHRSVSWYQQTPGQGLQFLFEYFSETQRNKGNFPGRFSGRQFSNSRSEMNVSTLELGDSALYLCASSLGVRDTSDTQYFGPGTRLTVL.

This sequence joins TRBV30 and TRBJ2-1, with TRBD2 matching 10 bases. Trimming removed 2 bases from V and 3 bases from J; junction bases left unmatched: 4. Germline loops: CDR1 GTSNPN, CDR2 SVGIG (reference sequence). This CDR3 comprises 15 residues. The DNA of the CDR3 is TGTGCCTGGAGTTTACTAGCGGGAATCTACAATGAGCAGTTCTTC. This codes for CAWSLLAGIYNEQFF. The full variable domain, its missing parts supplied by reference TRBV30 and TRBJ2-1, is SQTIHQWPATLVQPVGSPLSLECTVEGTSNPNLYWYRQAAGRGLQLLFYSVGIGQISSEVPQNLSASRPQDRQFILSSKKLLLSDSGFYLCAWSLLAGIYNEQFFGPGTRLTVL.

Concerning this clone: One end of the junction fails to match germline, which may point to a read error. This sequence joins TRBV12-5 and TRBJ1-2, with TRBD1 identical over 7 bases. Germline assignment: CDR1 LGHNT and CDR2 FRNRAP. The CDR3 extends over 11 amino acids. This CDR3 reads CASGLGVGTAF. The CDR3 DNA sequence: TGTGCTAGTGGTTTGGGAGTGGGGACAGCCTTC.

The V gene is TRBV5-6, the J gene TRBJ2-7; D gene unclear. V was trimmed by 0 bases and J by 1 base, leaving 11 bases between them. The CDR3 sequence is 15 residues long. The germline V gene encodes CDR1 SGHDT and CDR2 YYEEEE. In DNA form, the CDR3 reads TGTGCCAGCAGCTTGGACGGTCCGGTTTCCTACGAGCAGTACTTC. Translated, it gives CASSLDGPVSYEQYF.

V is TRBV9 and J is TRBJ2-1; 13 nucleotides match TRBD2. Trimming at V came to 3 bases and at J to 5 bases, leaving 5 bases not matched to a gene. Germline V gene lookup returns CDR1 SGDLS and CDR2 YYNGEE. The CDR3 totals 16 residues. CDR3 nucleotides: TGTGCCAGCAGCGGCGGCGGACTAGCGGGAGACAATGAGCAGTTCTTC. Its translation: CASSGGGLAGDNEQFF.

The chain has TRBV11-3 and TRBJ1-1, with a tentative D call TRBD1 (5 bases). Deletions cut 3 bases from V and 5 bases from J, with 10 bases between. The CDR3 is 13 amino acids. Germline values: CDR1 SGHNT, CDR2 YENEEA. This CDR3 reads CASSFQGGTEAFF. CDR3 nucleotide sequence: TGTGCCAGCAGCTTCCAGGGAGGAACTGAAGCTTTCTTT.

This rearrangement joins TRBV6-1 to TRBJ2-1, with TRBD2 identical over 12 bases. Germline V gene sequence: CDR1 MNHNS, CDR2 SASEGT. This CDR3 has 14 residues. V shed 1 base and J 10 bases; nucleotides not matched to a gene: 2. CDR3 sequence (DNA): TGTGCCAGCAGTGAAGGTCTAGCGGGAGGGGAGCAGTTCTTC. Its translation is CASSEGLAGGEQFF.

The genes are TRBV7-9 and TRBJ2-2; TRBD2 might be the D (6 bases). V shed 2 bases and J shed 4 bases, with 14 bases lying between them. CDR3 length: 16 amino acids. Germline V gene lookup returns CDR1 SEHNR and CDR2 FQNEAQ (reference sequence). CDR3 sequence reads: CASSLIRAGTTGELFF. The CDR3 DNA follows: TGTGCCAGCAGCTTAATCCGCGCGGGAACCACCGGGGAGCTGTTTTTT.

V gene TRBV28 combines with J gene TRBJ1-2; D not certain. Germline assignment: CDR1 MDHEN and CDR2 SYDVKM. This CDR3 comprises 14 residues. The ends were cut back, 9 bases at V and 0 bases at J, with 14 bases in the middle. CDR3 nucleotide sequence: TGTGCCAGTGCGGCCGGCAGCCCTAACTATGGCTACACCTTC. Translating it yields CASAAGSPNYGYTF.

This clone has just one count. The rearrangement joins TRBV9 to TRBJ1-2; D is perhaps TRBD1 (5 bases). Per germline, CDR1 SGDLS and CDR2 YYNGEE. The germline V and J ends were trimmed by 5 bases and 4 bases, with 18 bases remaining between them. This CDR3 is built from 15 residues. The chain's CDR3 is CASSSAQAGGYGYTF. CDR3 coding DNA: TGTGCCAGCAGTTCCGCCCAGGCGGGGGGCTATGGCTACACCTTC.

This clone was counted a few times. This sample also contains other DNA sequences that code for the same CDR3. The chain recombines TRBV19 with TRBJ2-5, with a possible D match to TRBD1 (6 bases). Trimming cost V 2 bases and J 5 bases, with 9 bases left between them. Germline assignment: CDR1 LNHDA and CDR2 SQIVND (reference sequence). The CDR3 covers 13 residues. Here the CDR3 DNA reads TGTGCCAGTAGTATAAGGCAGGGGGAGACCCAGTACTTC. Translating gives CASSIRQGETQYF.

The chain has TRBV7-8 and TRBJ1-6, with 7 nucleotides matching TRBD1. V was clipped by 4 bases and J by 0 bases; unmatched bases: 3. CDR1 SGHVS and CDR2 FQNEAQ come from the germline V gene. The CDR3 runs to 16 residues. In DNA, the CDR3 is TGTGCCAGCAGCTCCACAGGGGACTCCTATAATTCACCCCTCCACTTT. Its translation: CASSSTGDSYNSPLHF. Filled out from reference TRBV7-8 and TRBJ1-6, the complete variable domain reads GAGVSQSPRYKVAKRGQDVALRCDPISGHVSLFWYQQALGQGPEFLTYFQNEAQLDKSGLPSDRFFAERPEGSVSTLKIQRTQQEDSAVYLCASSSTGDSYNSPLHFGNGTRLTVT.

V usage is TRBV28 and J usage is TRBJ2-7, with D tentatively TRBD1 (5 bases). Trimming removed 6 bases from V and 0 bases from J, with 12 bases in between. CDR1 is MDHEN, CDR2 SYDVKM, per germline. The CDR3 is 14 amino acids. This CDR3 reads CASSQGTSSYEQYF. DNA of the CDR3: TGTGCCAGCAGCCAGGGCACAAGCTCCTACGAGCAGTACTTC.